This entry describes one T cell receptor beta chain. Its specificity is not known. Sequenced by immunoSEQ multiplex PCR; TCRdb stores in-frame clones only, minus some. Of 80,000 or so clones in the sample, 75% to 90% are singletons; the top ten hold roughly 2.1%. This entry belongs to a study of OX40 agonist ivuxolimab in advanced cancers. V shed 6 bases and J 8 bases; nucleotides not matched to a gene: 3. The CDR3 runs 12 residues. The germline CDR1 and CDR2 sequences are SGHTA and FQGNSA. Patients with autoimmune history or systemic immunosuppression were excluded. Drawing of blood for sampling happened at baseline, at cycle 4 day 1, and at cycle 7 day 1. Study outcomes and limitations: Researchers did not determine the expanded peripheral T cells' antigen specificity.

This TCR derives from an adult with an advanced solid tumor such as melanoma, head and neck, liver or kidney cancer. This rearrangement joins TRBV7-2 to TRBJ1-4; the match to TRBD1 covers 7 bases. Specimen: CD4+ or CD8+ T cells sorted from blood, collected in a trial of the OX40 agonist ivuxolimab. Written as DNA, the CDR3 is TGTGCCAGCAGACGAGGGGGCGAAAAACTGTTTTTT. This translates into CASRRGGEKLFF.